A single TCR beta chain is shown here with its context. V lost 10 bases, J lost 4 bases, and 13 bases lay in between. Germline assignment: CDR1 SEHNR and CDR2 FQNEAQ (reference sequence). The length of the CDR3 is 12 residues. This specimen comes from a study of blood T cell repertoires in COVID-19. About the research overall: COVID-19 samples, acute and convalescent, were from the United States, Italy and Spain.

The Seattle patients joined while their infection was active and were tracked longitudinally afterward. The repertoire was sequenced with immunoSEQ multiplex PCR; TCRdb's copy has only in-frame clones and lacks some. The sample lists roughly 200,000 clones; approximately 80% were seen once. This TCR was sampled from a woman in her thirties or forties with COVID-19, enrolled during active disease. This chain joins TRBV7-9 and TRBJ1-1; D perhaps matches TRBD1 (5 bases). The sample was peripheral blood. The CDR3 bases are TGTGCCACTTGCCCGGGGGGCACTGAAGCTTTCTTT. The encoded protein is CATCPGGTEAFF.